Here is one T cell receptor (beta chain) with its context. The assay was immunoSEQ multiplex PCR, and TCRdb's table has in-frame clones only and misses some. The table includes some 290,000 clones, 70% to 90% detected once. The data originate from a study of blood T cell repertoires in COVID-19. The TCR was taken from a man aged 55 to 70 who had recovered from COVID-19. Material: peripheral blood.

The CDR3 DNA reads TGTGCCAGCAGCCCAGGGACTAGCGGGGTCAATGAGCAGTTCTTC. Its translation: CASSPGTSGVNEQFF. The chain is built from TRBV7-9 and TRBJ2-1, with TRBD2 matching 13 bases. The CDR3 runs to 15 residues. V was pared by 5 bases and J by 6 bases, with 4 bases of the junction left unmatched. CDR1 and CDR2 from the germline V gene are SEHNR and FQNEAQ (reference sequence).